This T cell receptor beta chain was observed in a study of post-analysis software for immune sequencing data (dated by TCRdb to the mid-2010s). Looking at the study overall: The recorded disease courses included relapsing-remitting, secondary progressive and progressive-relapsing multiple sclerosis, and some patients had no subtype annotation. A subset of samples was prepared in parallel using single-end sample barcoding, then pooled and co-amplified after Illumina adapter ligation. The multiple sclerosis patient repertoires were compared with approximately 11 previously published healthy control repertoires from donors aged roughly 6 to 27 years.

TCR beta repertoires were profiled from peripheral blood of about a dozen young patients with multiple sclerosis to demonstrate the VDJtools post-analysis software. Multiple sclerosis patients were children and adolescents aged roughly 6 to 16 years. The germline ends are 8 bases apart after V is trimmed by 4 bases and J by 7 bases. Reading the germline V gene gives CDR1 SQVTM and CDR2 ANQGSEA. The CDR3, from cysteine to phenylalanine, totals 11 residues. The kept DNA is CDR3 alone, 33 bases in frame from the first base. The library relied on PCR. Sequencing relied on an Illumina HiSeq 2500. To reduce PCR and sequencing biases, unique molecular identifiers were built into the TCR beta cDNA libraries. Roughly 0.5 million cDNA molecules were obtained per 1 to 10 million input T cells, so each molecule approximated one T cell. The same protocol used for the earlier healthy control dataset was applied to prepare and sequence the patient libraries. Within a given batch, samples were prepared together, multiplexed and sequenced on the same HiSeq lane. As for the original processing: MIGEC was used to process the raw barcoded reads, and molecular identifier groups with only a single read were discarded before consensus assembly and CDR3 extraction. Clonotype tables were post-analysed with VDJtools, normalizing diversity by down-sampling all datasets to the smallest sample size. Repertoire overlap clustering matched CDR3 amino acid but not nucleotide sequences to correct batch-related cross-sample contamination. TCRdb trimmed the raw reads at Q25, called clones with MiXCR and kept productive beta chains. Every distinct CDR3 protein forms one entry, paired with its most common genes and DNA. V and J calls and clone size were set by TCRdb, not the authors. Here the sample has fewer than 700,000 distinct CDR3 sequences; roughly 46% occur a single time. Under 2% of the sample comes from the top ten.

This clonotype was seen a few times. Its specific antigen is unknown. No base quality values were provided; no much bigger clone lies one nucleotide off. Findings and caveats that apply to the study as a whole: Patients showed significantly higher frequencies than controls for roughly 5 TRBV segments, among them TRBV5-6, TRBV5-1 and TRBV20-1. When samples were clustered directly using the F measure, samples prepared in the same batch co-clustered strongly, which prompted a batch-effect correction. Normalized Chao1 diversity was significantly lower in multiple sclerosis patients than controls, suggesting substantial peripheral T-cell clonal expansion. The control group was slightly older than the multiple sclerosis patient group.

This clonotype was obtained from a girl aged 10-17 years with multiple sclerosis. The chain is encoded by TRBV29-1 joined to TRBJ2-1; no D gene can be assigned with confidence. The sample taken for sequencing was blood. The DNA reads as follows: TGCAGCGTTGTACTCAGGAATGAGCAGTTCTTC. Translated, it reads CSVVLRNEQFF.